This T cell receptor beta chain is from a study of shared clonotypes between healthy human individuals. Study background: Three plates each covered CD4 naive and memory; CD8 naive two, CD8 memory one.

The ends were cut back, 1 base at V and 2 bases at J, with 10 bases in the middle. Germline CDR1 is SGHTS and CDR2 is YDEGEE. The CDR3 extends over 14 amino acids. The run depth of the assay was deep. The genomic DNA of each subset was split evenly across several immunoSEQ plates. Sequenced by immunoSEQ multiplex PCR; TCRdb stores in-frame clones only, minus some. The table shows 550,000 to 850,000 clones, with approximately 79% occurring only once. General study results and limits: Across a handful of donors, naive CD4 shared 4.5% to 6%, naive CD8 approximately 3.5%, memory CD4 roughly 2.1%, memory CD8 about 0.38%.

With regard to this clone: What it recognizes is unknown.

Sequencing was carried out using memory CD4+ T cells sorted from blood. The subset: CD45RA-negative fraction. The receptor was isolated from a woman younger than 45 in good health. This rearrangement joins TRBV5-8 to TRBJ2-7, with D uncertain. This CDR3 reads CASSLRGDPYEQYF. Here the CDR3 DNA reads TGTGCCAGCAGCTTGCGAGGAGACCCCTACGAGCAGTACTTC. The whole variable domain, filled in from reference TRBV5-8 and TRBJ2-7, reads EAGVTQSPTHLIKTRGQQATLRCSPISGHTSVYWYQQALGLGLQFLLWYDEGEERNRGNFPPRFSGRQFPNYSSELNVNALELEDSALYLCASSLRGDPYEQYFGPGTRLTVT.